The 26 T cell receptor beta chains listed next were all sequenced from one sample in a study of blood T cell repertoires in COVID-19. The method was immunoSEQ multiplex PCR; TCRdb's version includes in-frame clones alone and lacks a portion of them. The data contain around 56,000 clones, roughly nine tenths of them singletons. The sequencing sample was made of peripheral blood. All receptors come from a woman aged 55-69 years with active or convalescent COVID-19.

The CDR3 is CASSSLAGAPQDTQYF. The CDR3 DNA is TGTGCCAGCAGTTCACTAGCGGGGGCGCCCCAAGATACGCAGTATTTT. The V gene is TRBV6-5, the J gene TRBJ2-3; TRBD2 matches 11 bases. The CDR3 runs to 16 residues. The J segment lost 5 bases and the V segment lost 4 bases, leaving 8 bases of the junction unmatched. Per germline, CDR1 MNHEY and CDR2 SVGAGI.

V usage is TRBV20-1 and J usage is TRBJ1-1; D ambiguous. CDR3 size: 11 residues. Germline CDR1 and CDR2: DFQATT and SNEGSKA (reference sequence). V lost 3 bases, J lost 2 bases, and 4 bases lay in between. The CDR3 is CSASSNTEAFF. CDR3 nucleotide sequence: TGCAGTGCTAGTTCAAACACTGAAGCTTTCTTT.

This clone appeared a single time. V usage is TRBV9 and J usage is TRBJ1-4; 7 nucleotides match TRBD1. V shed 4 bases, J shed 0 bases, and the junction held 6 bases outside the gene matches. Per the germline V gene, CDR1 is SGDLS and CDR2 is YYNGEE. This CDR3 region has 16 residues. The CDR3 DNA reads as TGTGCCAGCAGCAGGGACAGACCTTCAACTAATGAAAAACTGTTTTTT. Translating gives CASSRDRPSTNEKLFF.

V and J are TRBV2 and TRBJ2-4, with a possible D match to TRBD1 (7 bases). The CDR3 covers 16 residues. The V and J ends lost 4 bases and 3 bases respectively, with 16 bases between them. From germline, CDR1 is SNHLY and CDR2 FYNNEI. For the CDR3, the DNA is TGTGCCAGCAGTGGGCAGGGGGGCCAGGGCAAAAACATTCAGTACTTC. Translating gives CASSGQGGQGKNIQYF.

The chain uses TRBV3-1 (or the pseudogene TRBV3-2) and TRBJ2-5; 7 bases are shared with TRBD1. After removal of 4 bases from V and 4 bases from J, the junction contained 6 bases not matched to a gene. The germline V gene encodes CDR1 LGHDT and CDR2 YNNKEL (reference sequence). This CDR3 has 14 residues. The CDR3 sequence is CASSLSEGAETQYF. CDR3 nucleotides: TGTGCCAGCAGCCTATCAGAGGGGGCAGAGACCCAGTACTTC.

V usage is TRBV7-2 and J usage is TRBJ2-2; D gene unclear. The length of the CDR3 is 13 residues. The V end was cut by 5 bases, the J end by 5 bases, with 9 bases between. Germline assignment: CDR1 SGHTA and CDR2 FQGNSA. CDR3 protein: CASSLRPTGELFF. CDR3 DNA sequence: TGTGCCAGCAGCCTTCGTCCGACCGGGGAGCTGTTTTTT. The full variable domain, rest sourced from reference TRBV7-2 and TRBJ2-2, is GAGVSQSPSNKVTEKGKDVELRCDPISGHTALYWYRQSLGQGLEFLIYFQGNSAPDKSGLPSDRFSAERTGGSVSTLTIQRTQQEDSAVYLCASSLRPTGELFFGEGSRLTVL.

The V call is TRBV30, the J call TRBJ1-5, with 9 bases identical to TRBD1. The CDR3 is 14 residues long. Germline V gene data show CDR1 as GTSNPN and CDR2 as SVGIG (reference sequence). The V segment lost 3 bases and the J segment 3 bases; nucleotides outside the gene matches: 3. CDR3 coding DNA: TGTGCCTGGAGCGGGACAGGGTACAATCAGCCCCAGCATTTT. It yields the protein CAWSGTGYNQPQHF.

The rearrangement joins TRBV18 to TRBJ2-5; the D is unclear. This CDR3 contains 13 residues. V lost 5 bases and J lost 2, with 9 bases in between. Germline V gene lookup returns CDR1 KGHSH and CDR2 LQKENI. CDR3 in DNA: TGTGCCAGCTCAGGCAGGATGCAAGAGACCCAGTACTTC. Its translation is CASSGRMQETQYF.

V usage is TRBV2 and J usage is TRBJ1-1; possibly TRBD1 for D (6 bases). The CDR3 has 12 amino acids. Germline V gives CDR1 SNHLY, CDR2 FYNNEI. The V gene lost 7 bases and the J gene lost 4 bases, with 10 bases spanning the gap. CDR3 bases: TGTGCCAGCAAGGGGGTCGGCACTGAAGCTTTCTTT. It codes for CASKGVGTEAFF.

This chain connects TRBV28 to TRBJ1-1, with TRBD1 identical over 8 bases. Germline V gene data show CDR1 as MDHEN and CDR2 as SYDVKM. V lost 7 bases, J lost 0 bases, and 7 bases stayed unmatched. This CDR3 spans 15 amino acids. In nucleotides, the CDR3 is TGTGCCAGCACGGGACAGGCCGCTATGAACACTGAAGCTTTCTTT. Translated, it gives CASTGQAAMNTEAFF.

The V gene is TRBV2, the J gene TRBJ2-7, with 8 bases fitting TRBD2. The length of the CDR3 is 14 residues. Germline V gene data show CDR1 as SNHLY and CDR2 as FYNNEI. The ends lost 4 bases at V and 1 base at J; junction bases unmatched: 3. The CDR3 sequence is CASSVTGGSYEQYF. The CDR3 coding sequence is TGTGCCAGCAGTGTAACGGGAGGGTCCTACGAGCAGTACTTC. Looking up the rest from reference TRBV2 and TRBJ2-7 gives the full variable domain: EPEVTQTPSHQVTQMGQEVILRCVPISNHLYFYWYRQILGQKVEFLVSFYNNEISEKSEIFDDQFSVERPDGSNFTLKIRSTKLEDSAMYFCASSVTGGSYEQYFGPGTRLTVT.

The chain links TRBV6-5 to TRBJ1-1, with 7 bases lining up with TRBD1. Germline CDR1 and CDR2: MNHEY and SVGAGI. The CDR3 has 14 amino acids. V lost 6 bases and J lost 0; bases outside the gene matches: 4. The CDR3 DNA sequence: TGTGCCAGCAGGCCGGGACAGTTGAACACTGAAGCTTTCTTT. This encodes CASRPGQLNTEAFF.

J is TRBJ1-4 and V is TRBV2, with 7 bases fitting TRBD1. The CDR3 spans 12 residues. Trimming at V came to 11 bases and at J to 3 bases, leaving 3 bases not matched to a gene. Germline V gene sequence: CDR1 SNHLY, CDR2 FYNNEI. The CDR3 DNA reads TGTGCCGGGGGACAGTCTAATGAAAAACTGTTTTTT. Protein sequence: CAGGQSNEKLFF.

The J gene is TRBJ2-7, the V gene TRBV12-3 or TRBV12-4; TRBD2 agrees at 11 bases. The V and J ends lost 6 bases and 7 bases, in that order; junction bases with no gene match: 5. This CDR3 spans 13 amino acids. The CDR3 nucleotides read TGTGCCAGCAGCCCAGGGACTAGCGGAGAGCAGTACTTC. This encodes CASSPGTSGEQYF.

V is TRBV19 and J is TRBJ2-1, with 9 nucleotides matching TRBD2. The CDR3 runs to 13 residues. In germline, CDR1 is LNHDA, CDR2 SQIVND (reference sequence). V was clipped by 10 bases and J by 5 bases; unmatched bases: 6. CDR3 loop: CATGSGRNNEQFF. The CDR3 DNA reads TGTGCCACAGGAAGCGGGAGGAACAATGAGCAGTTCTTC.

The chain carries TRBV1 and TRBJ2-5; the listed D gene, TRBD2, was not tested against the DNA. TRBV1 is a pseudogene segment. This CDR3 contains 17 residues. The CDR3 nucleotides read TGCACCAGGGGGAAGACTAGCGGCAAAGTGGGCCAAGAGACCCAGTACTTC. This translates into CTRGKTSGKVGQETQYF.

CDR3 coding DNA: TGTGCCAGCAGTGCTATTATGACAGCTATAAACACTGAAGCTTTCTTT. It codes for CASSAIMTAINTEAFF. The V gene is TRBV27, the J gene TRBJ1-1; weak D call: TRBD1 (5 bases). This CDR3 comprises 16 residues. Germline V CDR1 and CDR2: MNHEY, SMNVEV (reference sequence). Trimming removed 5 bases at V and 2 bases at J, with 18 bases between.

This clone occurred once. The chain has TRBV25-1 and TRBJ1-1; D remains ambiguous. V lost 1 base and J lost 8, with 11 bases in between. Germline values: CDR1 MGHDK, CDR2 SYGVNS. The CDR3 contains 13 residues. The CDR3 DNA follows: TGTGCCAGCAGTGAATTCTTCCCCAGAGAAGCTTTCTTT. It specifies CASSEFFPREAFF.

The J gene is TRBJ1-1, the V gene TRBV19; no reliable D call. CDR1 and CDR2 (germline): LNHDA, SQIVND (reference sequence). Trimming stripped 2 bases from V and 10 bases from J, with 17 bases between. The CDR3 is 14 amino acids. The CDR3 reads CASSIWSSEGGAFF. The DNA for the CDR3 is TGTGCCAGTAGTATATGGTCCTCGGAGGGAGGAGCTTTCTTT.

This clone has a single count. The V and J genes are TRBV30 and TRBJ2-3; possible D gene TRBD1, 6 bases. Trimming cost V 0 bases and J 6 bases, with 16 bases left between them. Germline-derived CDR1 and CDR2 are GTSNPN and SVGIG (reference sequence). There are 15 residues in the CDR3. The CDR3 reads CAWSVEAGARDTQYF. CDR3 DNA sequence: TGTGCCTGGAGTGTAGAGGCAGGGGCGCGTGATACGCAGTATTTT.

The gene calls are TRBV7-3 and TRBJ2-4; D ambiguous. The CDR3 length is 13 residues. In germline, CDR1 is SGHTA, CDR2 FQGTGA. Trimming took 2 bases from V and 7 from J, leaving 9 bases between them. In DNA, the CDR3 is TGTGCCAGCAGCTTATCAAAAATGAACATTCAGTACTTC. Protein: CASSLSKMNIQYF.

The rearrangement links TRBV10-3 to TRBJ1-1; 8 nucleotides match TRBD1. Germline CDR1 and CDR2: ENHRY and SYGVKD. V shed 1 base, J shed 0 bases, and the junction held 13 bases outside the gene matches. The length of the CDR3 is 19 residues. The CDR3 region has the DNA TGTGCCATCAGTGAGTACCCCCCGGGACAGGCCTACATGAACACTGAAGCTTTCTTT. Encoded protein: CAISEYPPGQAYMNTEAFF.

This clone was seen a few times. The chain uses TRBV14 and TRBJ1-6; D unclear. Germline V gene sequence: CDR1 SGHDN, CDR2 FVKESK. Trimming shortened V by 4 bases and J by 7 bases, and 8 bases separated the two germline ends. The CDR3 has 13 residues. The CDR3 DNA reads TGTGCCAGCAGCCCCAGACTGAATTCACCCCTCCACTTT. Translating it yields CASSPRLNSPLHF.

J is TRBJ2-1 and V is TRBV9; 8 positions match TRBD2. CDR3 length: 15 residues. Germline V gene lookup returns CDR1 SGDLS and CDR2 YYNGEE. The junction had 5 bases not matched to a gene; V was cut back by 5 bases and J by 1 base. The CDR3 protein is CASSPTSGSYNEQFF. Written as DNA, the CDR3 is TGTGCCAGCAGTCCAACTAGCGGATCCTACAATGAGCAGTTCTTC.

Only a few counts were recorded for this clone. The chain's CDR3 is CASSQDLGLRSYGYTF. For the CDR3, the DNA is TGTGCCAGCAGCCAAGATCTAGGACTGAGATCCTATGGCTACACCTTC. V gene TRBV3-1 (or the pseudogene TRBV3-2) combines with J gene TRBJ1-2; D gene ambiguous. Per germline, CDR1 LGHDT and CDR2 YNNKEL (reference sequence). Trimming pared 0 bases from V and 4 bases from J, leaving 15 bases between. This CDR3 is built from 16 residues.

The rearrangement uses TRBV10-3 and TRBJ2-5; the match to TRBD2 covers 10 bases. CDR3 length equals 14 residues. In germline, CDR1 is ENHRY, CDR2 SYGVKD. The V gene end was trimmed by 6 bases and the J gene end by 5 bases; junction bases not matched to a gene: 6. The CDR3 sequence: CAIREREGPETQYF. The CDR3, as DNA: TGTGCCATCAGAGAGCGGGAGGGGCCGGAGACCCAGTACTTC.